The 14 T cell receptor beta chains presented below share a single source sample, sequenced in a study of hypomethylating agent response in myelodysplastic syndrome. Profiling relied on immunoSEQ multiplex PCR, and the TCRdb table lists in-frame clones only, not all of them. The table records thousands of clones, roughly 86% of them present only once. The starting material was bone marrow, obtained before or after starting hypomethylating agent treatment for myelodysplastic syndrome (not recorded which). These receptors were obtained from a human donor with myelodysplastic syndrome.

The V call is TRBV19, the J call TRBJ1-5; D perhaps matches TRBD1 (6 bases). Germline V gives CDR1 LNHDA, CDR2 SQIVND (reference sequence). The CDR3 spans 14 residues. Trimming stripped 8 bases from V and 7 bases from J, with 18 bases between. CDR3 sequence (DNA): TGTGCCAGTTCCATACAGGGTTGGACCCAGCCCCAGCATTTT. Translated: CASSIQGWTQPQHF.

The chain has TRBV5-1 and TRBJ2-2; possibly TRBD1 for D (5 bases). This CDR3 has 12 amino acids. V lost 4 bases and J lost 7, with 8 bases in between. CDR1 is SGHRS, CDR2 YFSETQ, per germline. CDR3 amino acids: CASSRTNGELFF. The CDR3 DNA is TGCGCCAGCAGCCGGACAAACGGGGAGCTGTTTTTT.

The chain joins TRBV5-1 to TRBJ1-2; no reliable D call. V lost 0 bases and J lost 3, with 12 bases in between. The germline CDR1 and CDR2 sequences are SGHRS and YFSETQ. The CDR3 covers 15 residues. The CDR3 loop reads CASSLGPALDYGYTF. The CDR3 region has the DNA TGCGCCAGCAGCTTGGGCCCCGCCCTGGACTATGGCTACACCTTC.

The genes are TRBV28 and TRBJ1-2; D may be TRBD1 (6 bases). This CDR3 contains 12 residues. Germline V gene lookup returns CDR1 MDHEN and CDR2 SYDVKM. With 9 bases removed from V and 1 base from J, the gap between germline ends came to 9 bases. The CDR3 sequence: CASWTVNYGYTF. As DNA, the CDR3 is TGTGCCAGTTGGACAGTTAACTATGGCTACACCTTC.

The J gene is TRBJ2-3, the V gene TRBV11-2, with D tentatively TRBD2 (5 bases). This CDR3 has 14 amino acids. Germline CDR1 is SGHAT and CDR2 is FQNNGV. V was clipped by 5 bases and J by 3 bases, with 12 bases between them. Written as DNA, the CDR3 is TGTGCCAGCAGCCCGGACTCTCTAACAGATACGCAGTATTTT. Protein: CASSPDSLTDTQYF.

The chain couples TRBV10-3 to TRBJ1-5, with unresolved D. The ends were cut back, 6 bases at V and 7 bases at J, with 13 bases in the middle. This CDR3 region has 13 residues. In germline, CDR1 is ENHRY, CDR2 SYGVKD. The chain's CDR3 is CAISPGTGQPQHF. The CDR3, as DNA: TGTGCCATCAGCCCCGGAACGGGCCAGCCCCAGCATTTT.

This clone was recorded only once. The CDR3 nucleotides are TGTGCCATCAGGCCTAGCGGGGACACCGGGGAGCTGTTTTTT. Encoded protein: CAIRPSGDTGELFF. This rearrangement joins TRBV10-3 to TRBJ2-2, with TRBD2 identical over 9 bases. The CDR3 consists of 14 residues. Per germline, CDR1 ENHRY and CDR2 SYGVKD. Germline trimming cut 6 bases from V and 3 bases from J; bases unmatched to any gene: 2.

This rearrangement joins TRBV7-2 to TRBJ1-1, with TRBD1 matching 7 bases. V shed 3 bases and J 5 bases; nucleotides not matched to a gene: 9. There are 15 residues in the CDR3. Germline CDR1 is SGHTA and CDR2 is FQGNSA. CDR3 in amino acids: CASSFPGQNITEAFF. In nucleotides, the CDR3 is TGTGCCAGCAGCTTTCCGGGACAGAATATTACTGAAGCTTTCTTT.

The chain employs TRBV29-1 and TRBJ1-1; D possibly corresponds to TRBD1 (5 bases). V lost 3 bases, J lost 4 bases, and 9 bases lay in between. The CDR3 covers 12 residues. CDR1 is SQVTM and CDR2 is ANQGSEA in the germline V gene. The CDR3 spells CSVDPGGTEAFF. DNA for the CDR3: TGCAGCGTTGACCCTGGGGGCACTGAAGCTTTCTTT.

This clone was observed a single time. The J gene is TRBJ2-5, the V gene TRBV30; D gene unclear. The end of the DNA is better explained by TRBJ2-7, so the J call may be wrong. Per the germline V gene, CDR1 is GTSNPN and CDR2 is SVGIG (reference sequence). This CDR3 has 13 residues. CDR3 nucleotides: TGTGCCTGGAGTGTCGGGCATTACTACGAGCAGTACTTC. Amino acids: CAWSVGHYYEQYF.

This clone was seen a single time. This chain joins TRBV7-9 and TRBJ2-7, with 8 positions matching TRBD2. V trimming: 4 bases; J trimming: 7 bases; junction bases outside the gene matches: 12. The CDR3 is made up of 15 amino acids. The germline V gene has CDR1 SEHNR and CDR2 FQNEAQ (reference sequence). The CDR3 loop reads CASSSLHGRAGEQYF. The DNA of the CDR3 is TGTGCCAGCAGCTCTCTCCACGGGAGGGCGGGGGAGCAGTACTTC.

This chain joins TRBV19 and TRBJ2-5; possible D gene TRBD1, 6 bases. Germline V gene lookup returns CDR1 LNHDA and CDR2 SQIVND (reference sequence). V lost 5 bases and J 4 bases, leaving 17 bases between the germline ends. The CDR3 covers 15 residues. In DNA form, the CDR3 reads TGTGCCAGTAGTGCCCTACAACAGGGTGGAGAGACCCAGTACTTC. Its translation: CASSALQQGGETQYF.

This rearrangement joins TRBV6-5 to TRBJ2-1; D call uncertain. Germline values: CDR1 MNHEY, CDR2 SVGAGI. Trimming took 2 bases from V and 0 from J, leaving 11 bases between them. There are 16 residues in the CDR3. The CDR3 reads CASSYRRPVSYNEQFF. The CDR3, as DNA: TGTGCCAGCAGTTACCGAAGACCAGTCTCCTACAATGAGCAGTTCTTC.

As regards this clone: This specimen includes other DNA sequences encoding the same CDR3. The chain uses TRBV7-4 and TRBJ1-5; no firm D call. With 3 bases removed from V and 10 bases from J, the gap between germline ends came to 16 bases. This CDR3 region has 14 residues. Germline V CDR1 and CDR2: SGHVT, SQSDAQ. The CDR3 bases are TGTGCCAGCAGCTTCGTGGGAGGCGCACAACCCCAGCATTTT. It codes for CASSFVGGAQPQHF.